Included here is one T cell receptor (beta chain) sequence, with context. TCRdb's copy holds only in-frame clones and misses some; the assay was immunoSEQ multiplex PCR. The sample holds about 130,000 clones; roughly 90% are singletons and the top ten take about 2%. The source of the sample is a study of blood T cell repertoires in COVID-19. This CDR3 has 15 amino acids. The germline CDR1 and CDR2 sequences are SGHTA and FQGNSA. The ends lost 1 base at V and 4 bases at J; junction bases unmatched: 4. The receptor was derived from a man in his 70s with active COVID-19. The V call is TRBV7-2, the J call TRBJ2-3; TRBD1 matches 8 bases. The specimen was peripheral blood. As DNA, the CDR3 is TGTGCCAGCAGCTTAGGGACAGGGTTCGCAGATACGCAGTATTTT. Translation gives CASSLGTGFADTQYF.